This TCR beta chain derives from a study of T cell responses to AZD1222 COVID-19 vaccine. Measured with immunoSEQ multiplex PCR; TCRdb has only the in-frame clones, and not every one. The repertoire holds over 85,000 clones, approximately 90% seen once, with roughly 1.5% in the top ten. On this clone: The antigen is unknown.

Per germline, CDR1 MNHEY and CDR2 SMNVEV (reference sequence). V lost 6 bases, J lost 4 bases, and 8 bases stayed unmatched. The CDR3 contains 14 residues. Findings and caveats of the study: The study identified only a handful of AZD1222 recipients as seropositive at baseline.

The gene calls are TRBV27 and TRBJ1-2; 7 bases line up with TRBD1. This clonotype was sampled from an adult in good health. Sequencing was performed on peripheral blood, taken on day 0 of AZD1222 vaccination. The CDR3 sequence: CASSLTGLSYGYTF. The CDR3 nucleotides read TGTGCCAGCAGCCTGACAGGGCTGAGCTATGGCTACACCTTC.